This T cell receptor beta chain was identified during a study of control samples from healthy donors and cancer patients. There are 16 residues in the CDR3. V lost 3 bases to trimming and J lost 3 bases, with 15 bases between them. Clones were read by immunoSEQ multiplex PCR, and TCRdb kept only the in-frame ones, dropping some. The repertoire holds 170,000 or so clones, with around 94% as singletons. The receptor was derived from a woman younger than 30 in good health. J is TRBJ1-4 and V is TRBV5-3; maybe TRBD1 (5 bases). TRBV5-3 qualifies as an ORF whose function is uncertain. Sequenced material: blood. The CDR3 coding sequence is TGTGCCAGAAGCTGGCATGAGGGGACGGCTAATGAAAAACTGTTTTTT. Amino acid sequence: CARSWHEGTANEKLFF.